The rows below give T cell receptor beta chains drawn from one sample of a study of T cell repertoires in cytomegalovirus infection. These receptors are not linked to any known antigen. MiXCR, run by TCRdb on the reads, gives a single entry per CDR3 protein. The repertoire includes about 130,000 distinct CDR3 sequences, 32% of them detected once, and 52% sits in the top ten. The source material was CD8+ T cells from cultured PBMCs, sampled from culture after CMV antigen stimulation. The receptors come from a human donor in good health (CMV status not recorded). Some clones in this sample may be carry-over from other donors' samples. CDR3s include the opening cysteine and the closing phenylalanine or tryptophan. Each record gives: D gene, V gene, clone size, J gene, CDR3 DNA, CDR3 protein. The D gene is left open where the match is weak. Clone size is given for some rows only: seen once, a few or many times, or a class if the clone is expanded.

d_call: TRBD1; v_call: TRBV27; clone_size: many; j_call: TRBJ2-7; cdr3_nt: TGTGCCAGCAGCCCGACCGGGACAGGGGTTCAGCAGTACTTC; cdr3_aa: CASSPTGTGVQQYF
d_call: -; v_call: TRBV30; clone_size: once; j_call: TRBJ1-2; cdr3_nt: TGTGCCTGGAGTACAGGGAGCTATGGCTACACCTTC; cdr3_aa: CAWSTGSYGYTF
d_call: TRBD2; v_call: TRBV2; clone_size: -; j_call: TRBJ2-7; cdr3_nt: TGTGCCAGCAGTGATATGGGGGGGGAGCAGTACTTC; cdr3_aa: CASSDMGGEQYF
d_call: -; v_call: TRBV14; clone_size: few; j_call: TRBJ2-5; cdr3_nt: TGTGCCAGCAGCCAAGATGGTGTACAGGTTACACAAGAGACCCAGTACTTC; cdr3_aa: CASSQDGVQVTQETQYF
d_call: -; v_call: TRBV7-6; clone_size: -; j_call: TRBJ1-2; cdr3_nt: TGTGCCGGCAGCCCCGGGTGGCATGGCTACACCTTC; cdr3_aa: CAGSPGWHGYTF
d_call: -; v_call: TRBV7-2; clone_size: many; j_call: TRBJ2-3; cdr3_nt: TGTGCCAGCAGCCGTAAAGGGGGCACAGATACGCAGTATTTT; cdr3_aa: CASSRKGGTDTQYF
d_call: TRBD1; v_call: TRBV30; clone_size: -; j_call: TRBJ1-1; cdr3_nt: TGTGCGTACGAACAAGGACAGGGCCAAGCTGAAGCTTTCTTT; cdr3_aa: CAYEQGQGQAEAFF
d_call: TRBD2; v_call: TRBV7-8; clone_size: many; j_call: TRBJ2-5; cdr3_nt: TGTGCCAGCAGCTACCCCGGGACTAGCGATGCGGCCCAGTACTTC; cdr3_aa: CASSYPGTSDAAQYF
d_call: -; v_call: TRBV12-5; clone_size: -; j_call: TRBJ1-4; cdr3_nt: TGTGCTAGTGGCCACAGTTCAACTAATGAAAAACTGTTTTTT; cdr3_aa: CASGHSSTNEKLFF
d_call: TRBD2; v_call: TRBV28; clone_size: few; j_call: TRBJ2-2; cdr3_nt: TGTGCCAGCAGGGCGGGGGTAGCCGGGGAGCTGTTTTTT; cdr3_aa: CASRAGVAGELFF
d_call: -; v_call: TRBV24-1; clone_size: -; j_call: TRBJ1-1; cdr3_nt: TGTGCCACCTCTTCGGGAGGTGAAGCTTTCTTT; cdr3_aa: CATSSGGEAFF
d_call: -; v_call: TRBV7-6; clone_size: -; j_call: TRBJ1-1; cdr3_nt: TGTGCCAGCAGCTTATCCGGGCCCCTAACTGAAGCTTTCTTT; cdr3_aa: CASSLSGPLTEAFF
d_call: TRBD2; v_call: TRBV4-1; clone_size: few; j_call: TRBJ2-1; cdr3_nt: TGCGCCAGCAGCCAAGCAGGTAGCGGGGGCGATGAGCAGTTCTTC; cdr3_aa: CASSQAGSGGDEQFF
d_call: TRBD1; v_call: TRBV6-6; clone_size: -; j_call: TRBJ2-2; cdr3_nt: TGTGCCACCTCCGGACAGGATTCATTAGTATCCGGGGAGCTGTTTTTT; cdr3_aa: CATSGQDSLVSGELFF
d_call: -; v_call: TRBV12-3/TRBV12-4; clone_size: -; j_call: TRBJ1-4; cdr3_nt: TGTGCCAGCAGTGGGGCAGGGTGGATCAATGAAAAACTGTTTTTT; cdr3_aa: CASSGAGWINEKLFF
d_call: TRBD1; v_call: TRBV7-3; clone_size: -; j_call: TRBJ1-5; cdr3_nt: TGTGCCAGCAGCGACGACAGGGTTGGCAATCAGCCCCAGCATTTT; cdr3_aa: CASSDDRVGNQPQHF
d_call: TRBD2; v_call: TRBV12-3/TRBV12-4; clone_size: -; j_call: TRBJ2-7; cdr3_nt: TGTGCCAGCAGTTTCCTCGGGGGGGCCGGCGAGCAGTACTTC; cdr3_aa: CASSFLGGAGEQYF
d_call: TRBD2; v_call: TRBV7-2; clone_size: -; j_call: TRBJ2-1; cdr3_nt: TGTGCCAGCAGCCTGTATGAGGCGGGGGGGATCAATGAGCAGTTCTTC; cdr3_aa: CASSLYEAGGINEQFF
d_call: TRBD1; v_call: TRBV7-8; clone_size: many; j_call: TRBJ2-6; cdr3_nt: TGTGCCAGCAGCTATAATCACAGGGGCGCTTCCTCTGGGGCCAACGTCCTGACTTTC; cdr3_aa: CASSYNHRGASSGANVLTF
d_call: -; v_call: TRBV12-3/TRBV12-4; clone_size: many; j_call: TRBJ2-4; cdr3_nt: TGTGCCAGCAGCCCCGACAAAAACATTCAGTACTTC; cdr3_aa: CASSPDKNIQYF
d_call: -; v_call: TRBV11-2; clone_size: once; j_call: TRBJ1-1; cdr3_nt: TGTGCCAGCAGCCCCCGAACAGGAGTGAACACTGAAGCTTTCTTT; cdr3_aa: CASSPRTGVNTEAFF
d_call: -; v_call: TRBV7-2; clone_size: -; j_call: TRBJ2-7; cdr3_nt: TGTGCCAGCAGCGGAGGCGGCGGCGCATCCTACGAGCAGTACTTC; cdr3_aa: CASSGGGGASYEQYF
d_call: TRBD2; v_call: TRBV19; clone_size: few; j_call: TRBJ2-3; cdr3_nt: TGTGCCAGAACCCCTGGGGGGGGACCATCTAGCACAGATACGCAGTATTTT; cdr3_aa: CARTPGGGPSSTDTQYF
d_call: TRBD2; v_call: TRBV7-9; clone_size: few; j_call: TRBJ2-7; cdr3_nt: TGTGCCAGCAGCCCCTTTAGCGGGGGTACGACCTACGAGCAGTACTTC; cdr3_aa: CASSPFSGGTTYEQYF
d_call: -; v_call: TRBV19; clone_size: many; j_call: TRBJ1-1; cdr3_nt: TGTGCCAGTAGTGTCCAACAGAACACTGAAGCTTTCTTT; cdr3_aa: CASSVQQNTEAFF
d_call: TRBD2; v_call: TRBV27; clone_size: once; j_call: TRBJ2-2; cdr3_nt: TGTGCCAGCACCGCGGGGGGGTACACCGGGGAGCTGTTTTTT; cdr3_aa: CASTAGGYTGELFF
d_call: -; v_call: TRBV19; clone_size: many; j_call: TRBJ1-6; cdr3_nt: TGTGCCAGCCCGACCGAGATTCGCCCGCCTAATTCACCCCTCCACTTT; cdr3_aa: CASPTEIRPPNSPLHF
d_call: -; v_call: TRBV7-4; clone_size: -; j_call: TRBJ2-7; cdr3_nt: TGTGCCAGCAGCTTGTGGGACAATTCAGACTACGAGCAGTACTTC; cdr3_aa: CASSLWDNSDYEQYF